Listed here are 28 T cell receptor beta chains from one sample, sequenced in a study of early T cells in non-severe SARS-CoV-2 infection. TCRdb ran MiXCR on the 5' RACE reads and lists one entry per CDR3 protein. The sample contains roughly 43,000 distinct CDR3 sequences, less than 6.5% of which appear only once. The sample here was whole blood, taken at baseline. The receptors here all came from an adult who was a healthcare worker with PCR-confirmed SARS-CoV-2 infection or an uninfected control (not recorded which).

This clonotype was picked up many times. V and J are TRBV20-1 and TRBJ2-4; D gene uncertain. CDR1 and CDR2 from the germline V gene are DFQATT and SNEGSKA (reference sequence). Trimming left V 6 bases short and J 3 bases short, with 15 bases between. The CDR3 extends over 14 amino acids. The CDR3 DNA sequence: TGCAGTGCCCCCTTTTCGAGTGGCAAAAACATTCAGTACTTC. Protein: CSAPFSSGKNIQYF.

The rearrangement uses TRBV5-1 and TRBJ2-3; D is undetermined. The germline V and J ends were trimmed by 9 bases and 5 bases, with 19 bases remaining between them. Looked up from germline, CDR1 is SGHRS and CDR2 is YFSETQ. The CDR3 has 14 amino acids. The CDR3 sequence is CATTPGGVGDTQYF. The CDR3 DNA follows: TGCGCCACCACCCCGGGCGGTGTCGGAGATACGCAGTATTTT.

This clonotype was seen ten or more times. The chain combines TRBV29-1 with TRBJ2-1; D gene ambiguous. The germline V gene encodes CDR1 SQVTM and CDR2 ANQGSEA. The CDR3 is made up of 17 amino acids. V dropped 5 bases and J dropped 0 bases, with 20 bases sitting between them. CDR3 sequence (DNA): TGCAGCGTTCCCTGGACCGATTCCCGAAGCTCCTACAATGAGCAGTTCTTC. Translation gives CSVPWTDSRSSYNEQFF.

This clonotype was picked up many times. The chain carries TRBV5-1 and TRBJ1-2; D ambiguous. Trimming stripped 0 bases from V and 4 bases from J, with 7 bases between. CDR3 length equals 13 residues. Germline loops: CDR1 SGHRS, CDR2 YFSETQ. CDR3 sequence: CASSLAVAYGYTF. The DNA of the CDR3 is TGCGCCAGCAGCTTGGCCGTTGCCTATGGCTACACCTTC.

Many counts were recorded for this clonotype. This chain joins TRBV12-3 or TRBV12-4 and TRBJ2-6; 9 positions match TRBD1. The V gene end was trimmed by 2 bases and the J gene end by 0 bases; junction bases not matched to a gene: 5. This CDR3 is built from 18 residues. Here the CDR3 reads CASSLTGGHNSGANVLTF. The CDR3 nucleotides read TGTGCCAGCAGTTTAACAGGGGGCCATAACTCTGGGGCCAACGTCCTGACTTTC.

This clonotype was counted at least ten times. DNA for the CDR3: TGTGCCACCAGCGTCGGGCCTCAGCCCCAGCATTTT. This codes for CATSVGPQPQHF. The chain combines TRBV15 with TRBJ1-5; D ambiguous. CDR3 length: 12 residues. The V gene's germline CDR1 is LNHNV and CDR2 YYDKDF (reference sequence). V lost 5 bases and J lost 6, with 8 bases in between. Variable domain in full (rest from reference TRBV15 and TRBJ1-5): DAMVIQNPRYQVTQFGKPVTLSCSQTLNHNVMYWYQQKSSQAPKLLFHYYDKDFNNEADTPDNFQSRRPNTSFCFLDIRSPGLGDTAMYLCATSVGPQPQHFGDGTRLSIL.

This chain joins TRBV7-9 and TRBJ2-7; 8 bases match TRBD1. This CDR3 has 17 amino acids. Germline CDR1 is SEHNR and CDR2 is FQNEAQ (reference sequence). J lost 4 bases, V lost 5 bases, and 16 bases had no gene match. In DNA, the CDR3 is TGTGCCAGCAGCCATCACCCGCGGACAGGGATTATGTACGAGCAGTACTTC. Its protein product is CASSHHPRTGIMYEQYF. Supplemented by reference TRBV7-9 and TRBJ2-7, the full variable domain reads DTGVSQNPRHKITKRGQNVTFRCDPISEHNRLYWYRQTLGQGPEFLTYFQNEAQLEKSRLLSDRFSAERPKGSFSTLEIQRTEQGDSAMYLCASSHHPRTGIMYEQYFGPGTRLTVT.

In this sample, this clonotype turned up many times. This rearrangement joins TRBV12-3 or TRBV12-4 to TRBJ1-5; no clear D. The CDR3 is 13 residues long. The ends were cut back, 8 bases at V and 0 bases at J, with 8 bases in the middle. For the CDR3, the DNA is TGTGCCAGCGGAACCGATAGCAATCAGCCCCAGCATTTT. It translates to CASGTDSNQPQHF.

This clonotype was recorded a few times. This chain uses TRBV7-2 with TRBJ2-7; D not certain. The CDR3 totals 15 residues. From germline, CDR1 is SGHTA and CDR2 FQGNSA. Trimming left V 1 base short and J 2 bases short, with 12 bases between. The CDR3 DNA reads TGTGCCAGCAGCTTAGAAATAATGGCGGCCTACGAGCAGTACTTC. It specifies CASSLEIMAAYEQYF.

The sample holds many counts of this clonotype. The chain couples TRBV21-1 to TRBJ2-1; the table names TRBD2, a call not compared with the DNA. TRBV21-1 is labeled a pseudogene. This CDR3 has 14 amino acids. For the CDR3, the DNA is TGTGCCAGCAAATCTAACCGAGGGAGGAATGAGCAGTTCTTC. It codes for CASKSNRGRNEQFF.

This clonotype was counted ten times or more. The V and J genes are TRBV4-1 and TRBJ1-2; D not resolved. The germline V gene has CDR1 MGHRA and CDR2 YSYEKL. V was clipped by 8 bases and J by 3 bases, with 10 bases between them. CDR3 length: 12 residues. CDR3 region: CASLGRDYGYTF. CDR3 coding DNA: TGCGCCAGCCTCGGACGGGACTATGGCTACACCTTC.

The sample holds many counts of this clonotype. The CDR3 loop is CSARGGLAGDLQETQYF. CDR3 nucleotide sequence: TGCAGTGCTAGAGGAGGACTAGCGGGAGACCTACAAGAGACCCAGTACTTC. This chain connects TRBV20-1 to TRBJ2-5; 13 nucleotides align to TRBD2. From germline, CDR1 is DFQATT and CDR2 SNEGSKA (reference sequence). The CDR3 is 17 residues long. The V and J ends lost 1 base and 2 bases, in that order; junction bases with no gene match: 7.

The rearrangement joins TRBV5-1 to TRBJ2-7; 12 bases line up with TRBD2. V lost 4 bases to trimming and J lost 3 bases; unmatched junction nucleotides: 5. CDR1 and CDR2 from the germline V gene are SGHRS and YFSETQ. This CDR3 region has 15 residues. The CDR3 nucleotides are TGCGCCAGCAGCCCGACTAGCGGGAGTTTCTACGAGCAGTACTTC. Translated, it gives CASSPTSGSFYEQYF.

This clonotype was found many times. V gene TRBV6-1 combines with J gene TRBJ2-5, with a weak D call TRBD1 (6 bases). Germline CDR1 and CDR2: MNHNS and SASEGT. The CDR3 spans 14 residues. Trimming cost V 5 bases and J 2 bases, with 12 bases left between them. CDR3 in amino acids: CASSSTGFQETQYF. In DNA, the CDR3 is TGTGCCAGCAGTTCCACAGGGTTTCAAGAGACCCAGTACTTC.

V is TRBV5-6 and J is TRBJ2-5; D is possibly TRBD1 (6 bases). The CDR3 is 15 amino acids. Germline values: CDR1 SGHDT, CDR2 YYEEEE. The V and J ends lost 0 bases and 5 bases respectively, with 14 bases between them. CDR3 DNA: TGTGCCAGCAGCTTGGGCCTAAACAGGGCGGAGACCCAGTACTTC. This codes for CASSLGLNRAETQYF.

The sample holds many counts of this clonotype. CDR3 sequence (DNA): TGTGCCAGCAGCGTAGAGCTAGCGACAAACGAGCAGTACTTC. This sequence encodes CASSVELATNEQYF. The V and J genes are TRBV9 and TRBJ2-7; possibly TRBD2 for D (6 bases). The germline gives CDR1 SGDLS, CDR2 YYNGEE. This CDR3 comprises 14 residues. The ends were cut back, 0 bases at V and 5 bases at J, with 12 bases in the middle.

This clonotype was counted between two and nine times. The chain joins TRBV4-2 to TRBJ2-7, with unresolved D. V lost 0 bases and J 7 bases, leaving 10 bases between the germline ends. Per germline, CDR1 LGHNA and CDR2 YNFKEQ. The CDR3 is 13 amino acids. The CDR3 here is CASSQDHPGEQYF. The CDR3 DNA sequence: TGTGCCAGCAGCCAAGACCACCCCGGGGAGCAGTACTTC.

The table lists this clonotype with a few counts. CDR3 nucleotides: TGTGCCAGCAGCCTCTCGGGGAGCCCCCCGGGGACCCAGTACTTC. The encoded protein is CASSLSGSPPGTQYF. The chain links TRBV4-2 to TRBJ2-5; D might be TRBD2 (5 bases). The CDR3 has 15 residues. Germline CDR1 reads LGHNA; CDR2 reads YNFKEQ. V lost 4 bases and J lost 7, with 19 bases in between.

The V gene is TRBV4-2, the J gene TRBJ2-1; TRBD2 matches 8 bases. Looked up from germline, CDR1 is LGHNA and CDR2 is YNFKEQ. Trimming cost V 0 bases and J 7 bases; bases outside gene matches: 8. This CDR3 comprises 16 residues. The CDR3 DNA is TGTGCCAGCAGCCAAGACAGTAGCGGGGCCTGGAATGAGCAGTTCTTC. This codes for CASSQDSSGAWNEQFF.

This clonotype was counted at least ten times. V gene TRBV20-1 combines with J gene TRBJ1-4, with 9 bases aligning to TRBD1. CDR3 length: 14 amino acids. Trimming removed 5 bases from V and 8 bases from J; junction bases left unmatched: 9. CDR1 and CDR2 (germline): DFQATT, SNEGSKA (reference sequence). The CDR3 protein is CSAVPGTGNEKLFF. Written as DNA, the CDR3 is TGCAGTGCTGTACCCGGGACAGGGAACGAAAAACTGTTTTTT.

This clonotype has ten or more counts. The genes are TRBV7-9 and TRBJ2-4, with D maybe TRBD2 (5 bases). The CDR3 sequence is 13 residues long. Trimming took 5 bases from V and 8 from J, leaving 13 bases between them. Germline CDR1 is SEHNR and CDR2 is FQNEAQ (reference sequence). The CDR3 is CASSQLEDYIQYF. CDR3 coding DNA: TGTGCCAGCAGCCAACTCGAGGACTACATTCAGTACTTC.

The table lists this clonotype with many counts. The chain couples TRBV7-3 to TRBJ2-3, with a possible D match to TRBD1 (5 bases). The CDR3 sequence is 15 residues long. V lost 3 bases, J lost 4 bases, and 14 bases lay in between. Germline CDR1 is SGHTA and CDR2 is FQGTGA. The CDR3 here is CASSFQPGWSDTQYF. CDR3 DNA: TGTGCCAGCAGCTTTCAGCCAGGGTGGTCAGATACGCAGTATTTT.

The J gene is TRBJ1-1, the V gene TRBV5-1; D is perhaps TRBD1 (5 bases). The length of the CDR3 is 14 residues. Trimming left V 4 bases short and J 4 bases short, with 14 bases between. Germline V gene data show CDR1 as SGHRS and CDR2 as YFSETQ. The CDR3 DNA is TGCGCCAGCAGCGGTACAGGTGGTCGCACTGAAGCTTTCTTT. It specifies CASSGTGGRTEAFF.

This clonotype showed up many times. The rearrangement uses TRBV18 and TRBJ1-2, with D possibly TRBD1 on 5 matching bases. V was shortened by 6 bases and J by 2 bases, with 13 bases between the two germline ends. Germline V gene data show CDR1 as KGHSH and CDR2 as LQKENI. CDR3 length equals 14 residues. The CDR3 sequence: CASSPGSGNYGYTF. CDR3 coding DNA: TGTGCCAGCTCCCCCGGTTCAGGGAACTATGGCTACACCTTC.

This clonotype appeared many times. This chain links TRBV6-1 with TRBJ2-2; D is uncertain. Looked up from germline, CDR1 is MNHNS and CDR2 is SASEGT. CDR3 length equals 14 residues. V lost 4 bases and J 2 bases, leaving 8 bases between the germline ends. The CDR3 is CASSVPLNTGELFF. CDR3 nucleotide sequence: TGTGCCAGCAGTGTCCCGTTAAACACCGGGGAGCTGTTTTTT.

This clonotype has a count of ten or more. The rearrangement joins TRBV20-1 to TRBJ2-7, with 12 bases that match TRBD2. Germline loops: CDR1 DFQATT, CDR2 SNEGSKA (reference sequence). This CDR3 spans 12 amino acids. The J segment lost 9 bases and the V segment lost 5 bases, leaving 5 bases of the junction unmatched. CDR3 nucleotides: TGCAGTGCTGGAGGACTAGCGGGATCGCAGTACTTC. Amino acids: CSAGGLAGSQYF.

The CDR3 here is CASSFDRDQYF. The CDR3 DNA reads TGTGCCAGCAGCTTTGACAGGGACCAGTACTTC. The chain joins TRBV11-2 to TRBJ2-7, with 7 bases identical to TRBD1. With V trimmed by 3 bases and J by 10 bases, 3 bases remained unmatched. CDR3 length equals 11 residues. Per germline, CDR1 SGHAT and CDR2 FQNNGV.

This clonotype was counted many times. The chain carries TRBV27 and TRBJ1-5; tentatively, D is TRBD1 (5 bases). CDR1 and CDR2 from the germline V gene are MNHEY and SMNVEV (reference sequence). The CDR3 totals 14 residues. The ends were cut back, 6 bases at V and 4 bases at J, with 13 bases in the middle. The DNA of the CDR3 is TGTGCCAGCAGGCCACACGGGGCAAATCAGCCCCAGCATTTT. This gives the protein CASRPHGANQPQHF.